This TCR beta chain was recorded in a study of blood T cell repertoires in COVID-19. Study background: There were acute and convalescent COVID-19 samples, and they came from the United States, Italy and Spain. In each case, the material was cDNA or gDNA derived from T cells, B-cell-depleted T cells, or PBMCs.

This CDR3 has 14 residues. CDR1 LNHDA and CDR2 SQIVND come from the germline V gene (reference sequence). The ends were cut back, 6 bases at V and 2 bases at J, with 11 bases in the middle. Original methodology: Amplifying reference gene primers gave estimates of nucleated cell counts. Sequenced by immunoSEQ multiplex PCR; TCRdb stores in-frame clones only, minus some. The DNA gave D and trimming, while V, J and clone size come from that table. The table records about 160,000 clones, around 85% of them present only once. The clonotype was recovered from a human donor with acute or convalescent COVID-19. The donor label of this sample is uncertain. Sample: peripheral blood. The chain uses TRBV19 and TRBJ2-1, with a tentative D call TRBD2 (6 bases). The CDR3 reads CASSLGGAYNEQFF. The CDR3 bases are TGTGCCAGTAGCCTCGGGGGAGCCTACAATGAGCAGTTCTTC.